Listed below are T cell receptor beta chains from one sample, sequenced in a study of blood T cell repertoires in COVID-19. TCRdb keeps only in-frame clones here, not all; method: immunoSEQ multiplex PCR. The repertoire holds some 180,000 clones, with under 90% as singletons. The specimen was peripheral blood. These receptors all stem from a human donor in a cohort sampled during active COVID-19. The CDR3 runs from the conserved cysteine through the conserved F or W. D genes are given only for firm matches. Size is stated for part of the rows, as once, few or many counts, or as a class when the clone is expanded.

j_call cdr3_length d_call clone_size v_call cdr3_nt cdr3_aa
TRBJ2-7 15 NA NA TRBV2 TGTGCCAGCAGTGTGGCTCACTCGGAGGGCTACGAGCAGTACTTC CASSVAHSEGYEQYF
TRBJ1-2 16 NA NA TRBV6-5 TGTGCCAGCAGTTACTCGATGGGCAACTCTAACTATGGCTACACCTTC CASSYSMGNSNYGYTF
TRBJ1-6 15 TRBD1 NA TRBV19 TGTGCCAGTAGTATAGAGAGAGGGGGCGAATCACCCCTCCACTTT CASSIERGGESPLHF
TRBJ1-1 13 TRBD1 once TRBV6-5 TGTGCCAGCAGTCGGGACAGGGACACTGAAGCTTTCTTT CASSRDRDTEAFF
TRBJ1-2 13 NA NA TRBV25-1 TGTGCCAGCAGTGAATTTCAGGCCCGTGGCTACACCTTC CASSEFQARGYTF
TRBJ1-2 15 NA few TRBV4-2 TGTGCCAGCAGCCAAGAAACTACGGTTCTGGTTTCTCACACCTTC CASSQETTVLVSHTF
TRBJ1-2 16 TRBD1 NA TRBV6-5 TGTGCCAGCAGTTCCCGGGACAGCGGCTTTAACTATGGCTACACCTTC CASSSRDSGFNYGYTF
TRBJ2-3 14 NA NA TRBV30 TGTGCCTGGAGTGTGGGCACCAACACAGATACGCAGTATTTT CAWSVGTNTDTQYF
TRBJ1-4 13 NA NA TRBV10-3 TGTGCCATCAGGGGGGCAGAGAATGAAAAACTGTTTTTT CAIRGAENEKLFF
TRBJ1-2 15 NA NA TRBV13 TGTGCCAGCAGCTCGGATCATAGGACAGAGGATGGCTACACCTTC CASSSDHRTEDGYTF
TRBJ2-5 15 NA NA TRBV5-1 TGCGCCAGCAGCCTTCGAGGGACACTCCAAGAGACCCAGTACTTC CASSLRGTLQETQYF
TRBJ1-2 13 TRBD1 NA TRBV18 TGTGCCAGCTCACCGGACAGGGGGCAAGGCTACACCTTC CASSPDRGQGYTF
TRBJ2-1 16 NA NA TRBV5-1 TGCGCCAGCAGCCAGGGCCTAAAGAGCTCCTACAATGAGCAGTTCTTC CASSQGLKSSYNEQFF
TRBJ1-5 12 NA NA TRBV6-1 TGTGCCAGCAGTGAAATGCGTCAGCCCCAGCATTTT CASSEMRQPQHF
TRBJ1-1 18 NA NA TRBV18 TGTGCCAGCTCATCCCTCCCCCCCGGGACAAAATCATACACTGAAGCTTTCTTT CASSSLPPGTKSYTEAFF
TRBJ2-1 13 TRBD1 NA TRBV11-3 TGTGCCAGCAGCTCCGACAGGGAGCATGAGCAGTTCTTC CASSSDREHEQFF
TRBJ2-5 13 NA NA TRBV4-1 TGCGCCAGCAGCCAAGACGGTGTGGAGACCCAGTACTTC CASSQDGVETQYF
TRBJ2-7 14 TRBD2 NA TRBV29-1 TGCAGCGTTTTAAGCACTAGCGGGACCTACGAGCAGTACTTC CSVLSTSGTYEQYF
TRBJ1-5 15 TRBD1 NA TRBV7-9 TGTGCCAGCAGCTTAGGACAGGGAATCAATCAGCCCCAGCATTTT CASSLGQGINQPQHF
TRBJ2-1 14 TRBD2 NA TRBV29-1 TGCAGCGTTGGAGGTCGGGGGGGCTCGAATGAGCAGTTCTTC CSVGGRGGSNEQFF
TRBJ1-1 14 TRBD1 NA TRBV6-5 TGTGCCAGCAGTTACACGACAGGGTTCACTGAAGCTTTCTTT CASSYTTGFTEAFF
TRBJ1-4 15 NA NA TRBV20-1 TGCAGTGCTAGTTCCACAGGCACAACTAATGAAAAACTGTTTTTT CSASSTGTTNEKLFF
TRBJ1-2 15 NA NA TRBV4-1 TGCGCCAGCAGCCACATGGGGGGTCGGGAATATGGCTACACCTTC CASSHMGGREYGYTF